This T cell receptor (beta chain) was captured by sequencing in a study of T cells in Graves' hyperthyroidism and ophthalmopathy. TCR beta CDR3 sequences were amplified from RNA transcripts. RT-PCR in the first round (using the HTBI primer set) targeted the TCR CDR3. MiXCR, applied by TCRdb to the multiplex PCR reads, yields one record per CDR3 protein. The top ten hold 35% to 50% of the sample, which has approximately 220,000 distinct CDR3 sequences, around 16% seen once. With a duration under 2 months, the hyperthyroidism was newly diagnosed in patients aged 18 to 65. Uncontrolled infections, other autoimmune diseases, pregnancy or lactation led to exclusion of patients. Germline V gives CDR1 SGHVS, CDR2 FQNEAQ. The CDR3 is made up of 14 amino acids. The V gene lost 6 bases and the J gene lost 2 bases, with 11 bases spanning the gap.

The clonotype comes from a man in his forties with Graves' hyperthyroidism. The source material was blood. The chain joins TRBV7-8 to TRBJ1-5; no definite D call. The CDR3 DNA sequence: TGTGCCAGCAGGCCTATACCTGGCAATCAGCCCCAGCATTTT. Amino acid sequence: CASRPIPGNQPQHF.